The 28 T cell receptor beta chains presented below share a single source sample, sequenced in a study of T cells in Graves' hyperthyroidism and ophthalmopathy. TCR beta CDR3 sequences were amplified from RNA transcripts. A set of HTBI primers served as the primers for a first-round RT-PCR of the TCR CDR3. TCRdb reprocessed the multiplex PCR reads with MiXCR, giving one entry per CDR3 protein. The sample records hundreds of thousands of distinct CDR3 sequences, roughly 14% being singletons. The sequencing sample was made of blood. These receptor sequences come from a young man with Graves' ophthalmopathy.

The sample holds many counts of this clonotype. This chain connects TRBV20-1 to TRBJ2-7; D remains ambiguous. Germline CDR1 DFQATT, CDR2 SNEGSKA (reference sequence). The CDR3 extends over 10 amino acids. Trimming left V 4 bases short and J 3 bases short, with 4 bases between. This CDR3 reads CSATNYEQYF. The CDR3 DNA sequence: TGCAGTGCTACCAACTACGAGCAGTACTTC.

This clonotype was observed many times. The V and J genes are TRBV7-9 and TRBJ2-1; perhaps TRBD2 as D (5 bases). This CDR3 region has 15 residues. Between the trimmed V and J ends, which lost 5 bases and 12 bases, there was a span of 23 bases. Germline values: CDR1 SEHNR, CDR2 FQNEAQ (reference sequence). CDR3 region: CASSTSGGRTVGQFF. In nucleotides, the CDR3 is TGTGCCAGCAGCACGAGTGGTGGGAGAACCGTCGGGCAGTTCTTC.

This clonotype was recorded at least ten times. CDR3 in DNA: TGCGCCAGCAGCCAAGAAGGTCCAGGGTATGGCTACACCTTC. Residues: CASSQEGPGYGYTF. This chain connects TRBV4-1 to TRBJ1-2; maybe TRBD1 (5 bases). The V and J ends lost 0 bases and 5 bases respectively, with 10 bases between them. CDR3 length: 14 amino acids. Germline CDR1 MGHRA, CDR2 YSYEKL.

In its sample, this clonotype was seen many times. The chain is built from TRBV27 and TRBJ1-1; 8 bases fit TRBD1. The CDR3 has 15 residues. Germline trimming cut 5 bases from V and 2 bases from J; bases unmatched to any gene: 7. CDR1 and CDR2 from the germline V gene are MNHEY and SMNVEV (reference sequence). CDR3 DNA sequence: TGTGCCAGCAGTGCCGGGACAGGAGGAAACACTGAAGCTTTCTTT. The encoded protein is CASSAGTGGNTEAFF.

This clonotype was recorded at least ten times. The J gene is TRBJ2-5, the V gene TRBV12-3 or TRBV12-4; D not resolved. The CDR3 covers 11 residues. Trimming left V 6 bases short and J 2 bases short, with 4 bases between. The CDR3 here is CASRQQETQYF. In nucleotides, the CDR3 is TGTGCCAGCAGGCAACAAGAGACCCAGTACTTC.

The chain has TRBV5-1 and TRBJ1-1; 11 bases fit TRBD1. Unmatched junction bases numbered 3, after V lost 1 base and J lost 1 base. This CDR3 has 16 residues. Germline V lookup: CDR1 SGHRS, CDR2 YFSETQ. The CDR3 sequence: CASSLRGTGGNTEAFF. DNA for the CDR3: TGCGCCAGCAGCTTGCGGGGGACAGGGGGGAACACTGAAGCTTTCTTT.

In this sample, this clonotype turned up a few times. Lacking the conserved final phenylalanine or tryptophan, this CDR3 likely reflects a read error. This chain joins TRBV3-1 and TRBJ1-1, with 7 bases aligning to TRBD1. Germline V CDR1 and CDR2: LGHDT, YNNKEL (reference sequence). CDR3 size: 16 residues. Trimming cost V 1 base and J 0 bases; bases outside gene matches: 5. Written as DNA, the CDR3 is TGTGCCAGCAGCCAAGGTCTGGGACAGATGAACACTGAAGCTTTCTCT. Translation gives CASSQGLGQMNTEAFS.

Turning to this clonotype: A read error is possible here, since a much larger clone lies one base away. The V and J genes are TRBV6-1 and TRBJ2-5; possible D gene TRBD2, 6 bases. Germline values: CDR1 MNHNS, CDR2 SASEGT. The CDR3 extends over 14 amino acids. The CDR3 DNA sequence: TGCACCAGCAGCCAAGGCCCTGGGGGGAAGACCCAGTACTTC. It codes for CTSSQGPGGKTQYF.

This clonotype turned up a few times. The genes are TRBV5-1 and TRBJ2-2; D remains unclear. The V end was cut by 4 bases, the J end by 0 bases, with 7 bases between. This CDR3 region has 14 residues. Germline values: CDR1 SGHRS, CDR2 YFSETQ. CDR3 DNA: TGCGCCAGCAGCAACAACGCGAACACCGGGGAGCTGTTTTTT. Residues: CASSNNANTGELFF.

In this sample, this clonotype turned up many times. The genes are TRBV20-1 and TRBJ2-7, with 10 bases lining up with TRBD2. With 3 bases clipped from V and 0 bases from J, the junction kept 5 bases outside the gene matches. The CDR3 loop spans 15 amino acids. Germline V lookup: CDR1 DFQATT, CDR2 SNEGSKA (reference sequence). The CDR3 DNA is TGCAGTGCTAGTATTAGCGGGGGGCCCTCCTACGAGCAGTACTTC. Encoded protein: CSASISGGPSYEQYF.

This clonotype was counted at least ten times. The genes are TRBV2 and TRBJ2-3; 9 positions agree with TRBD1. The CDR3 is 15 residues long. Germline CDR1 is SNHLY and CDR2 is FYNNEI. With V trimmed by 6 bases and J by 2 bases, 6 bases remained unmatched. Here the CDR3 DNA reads TGTGCCAGCAGAGAGGGGACAGGGCACACAGATACGCAGTATTTT. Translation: CASREGTGHTDTQYF. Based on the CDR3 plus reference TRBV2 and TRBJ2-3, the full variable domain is EPEVTQTPSHQVTQMGQEVILRCVPISNHLYFYWYRQILGQKVEFLVSFYNNEISEKSEIFDDQFSVERPDGSNFTLKIRSTKLEDSAMYFCASREGTGHTDTQYFGPGTRLTVL.

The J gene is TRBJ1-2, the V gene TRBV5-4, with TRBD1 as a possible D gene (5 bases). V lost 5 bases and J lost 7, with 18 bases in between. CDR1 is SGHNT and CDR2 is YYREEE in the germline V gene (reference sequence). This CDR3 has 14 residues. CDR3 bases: TGTGCCAGCAGGACAGAGACCCAGGGAGGTGGCTACACCTTC. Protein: CASRTETQGGGYTF.

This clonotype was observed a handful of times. The CDR3 region is CATSARDSGQPQHF. DNA for the CDR3: TGTGCCACCAGTGCTCGGGACTCTGGTCAGCCCCAGCATTTT. The chain couples TRBV24-1 to TRBJ1-5; weak D call: TRBD1 (5 bases). Germline V CDR1 and CDR2: KGHDR, SFDVKD. The CDR3 length is 14 residues. V gave up 5 bases and J gave up 6 bases, with 13 bases separating them.

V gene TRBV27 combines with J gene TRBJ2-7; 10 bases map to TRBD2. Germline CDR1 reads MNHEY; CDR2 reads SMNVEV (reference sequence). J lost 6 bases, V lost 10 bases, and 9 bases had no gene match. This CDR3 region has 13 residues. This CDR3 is CATSGGASFEQYF. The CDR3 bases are TGTGCCACCAGCGGGGGGGCCTCTTTCGAGCAGTACTTC.

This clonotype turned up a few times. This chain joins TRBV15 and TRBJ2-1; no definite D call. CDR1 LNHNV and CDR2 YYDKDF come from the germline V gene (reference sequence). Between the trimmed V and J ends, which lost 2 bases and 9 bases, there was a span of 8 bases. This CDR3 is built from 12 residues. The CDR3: CATSRQVGEQFF. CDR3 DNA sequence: TGTGCCACCAGCAGACAGGTCGGTGAGCAGTTCTTC.

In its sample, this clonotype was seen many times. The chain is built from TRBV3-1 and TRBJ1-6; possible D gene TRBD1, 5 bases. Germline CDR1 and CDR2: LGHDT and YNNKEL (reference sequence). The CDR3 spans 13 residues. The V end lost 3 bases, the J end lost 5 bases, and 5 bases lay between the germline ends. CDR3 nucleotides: TGTGCCAGCAGCCAGACAGATAATTCACCCCTCCACTTT. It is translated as CASSQTDNSPLHF.

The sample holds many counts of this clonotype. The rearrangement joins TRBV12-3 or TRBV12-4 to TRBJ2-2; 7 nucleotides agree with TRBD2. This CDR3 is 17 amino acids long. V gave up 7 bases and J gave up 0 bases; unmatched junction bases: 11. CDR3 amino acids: CASILGGLSANTGELFF. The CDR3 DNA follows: TGTGCCAGCATCCTTGGGGGACTATCGGCGAACACCGGGGAGCTGTTTTTT.

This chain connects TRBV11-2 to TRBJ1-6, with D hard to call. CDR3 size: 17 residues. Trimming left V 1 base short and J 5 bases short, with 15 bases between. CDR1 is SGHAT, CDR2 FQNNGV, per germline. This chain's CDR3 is CASSLVPPGTDNSPLHF. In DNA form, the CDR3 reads TGTGCCAGCAGCTTAGTACCCCCAGGCACCGATAATTCACCCCTCCACTTT.

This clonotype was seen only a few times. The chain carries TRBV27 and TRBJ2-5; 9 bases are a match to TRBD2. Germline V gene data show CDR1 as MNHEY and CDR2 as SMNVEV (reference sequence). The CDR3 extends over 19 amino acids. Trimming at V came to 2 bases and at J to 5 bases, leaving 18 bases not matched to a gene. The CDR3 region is CASSLRRAGGGATRETQYF. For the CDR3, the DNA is TGTGCCAGCAGTTTAAGAAGAGCGGGGGGCGGGGCGACGCGCGAGACCCAGTACTTC.

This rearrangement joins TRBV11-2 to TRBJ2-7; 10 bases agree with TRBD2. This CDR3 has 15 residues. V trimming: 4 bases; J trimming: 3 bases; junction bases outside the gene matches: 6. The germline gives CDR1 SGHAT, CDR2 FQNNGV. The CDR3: CASSSSTSGYYEQYF. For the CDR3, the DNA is TGTGCCAGCAGCTCGTCGACTAGCGGGTACTACGAGCAGTACTTC. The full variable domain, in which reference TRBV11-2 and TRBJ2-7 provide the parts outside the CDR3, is EAGVAQSPRYKIIEKRQSVAFWCNPISGHATLYWYQQILGQGPKLLIQFQNNGVVDDSQLPKDRFSAERLKGVDSTLKIQPAKLEDSAVYLCASSSSTSGYYEQYFGPGTRLTVT.

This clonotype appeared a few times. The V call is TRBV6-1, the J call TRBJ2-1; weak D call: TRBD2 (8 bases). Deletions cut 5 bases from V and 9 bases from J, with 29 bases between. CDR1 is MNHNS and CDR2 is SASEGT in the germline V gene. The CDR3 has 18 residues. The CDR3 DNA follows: TGTGCCAGCAGTACGACAGGGACACTAGCGGACCGCATGGGTGAGCAGTTCTTC. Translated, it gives CASSTTGTLADRMGEQFF.

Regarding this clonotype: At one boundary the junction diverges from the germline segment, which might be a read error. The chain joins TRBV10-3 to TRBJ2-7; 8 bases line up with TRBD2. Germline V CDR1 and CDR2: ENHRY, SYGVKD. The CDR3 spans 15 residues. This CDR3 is CAISSATSETYEQHF. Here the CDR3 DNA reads TGTGCCATCAGCTCCGCGACTAGCGAGACCTACGAGCAGCACTTC.

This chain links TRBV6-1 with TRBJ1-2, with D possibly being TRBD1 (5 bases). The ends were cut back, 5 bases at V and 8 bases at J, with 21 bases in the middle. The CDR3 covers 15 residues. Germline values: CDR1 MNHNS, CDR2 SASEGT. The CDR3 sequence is CASSRIVRGRGGYTF. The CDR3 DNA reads TGTGCCAGCAGTAGGATTGTTCGGGGCCGTGGGGGCTACACCTTC.

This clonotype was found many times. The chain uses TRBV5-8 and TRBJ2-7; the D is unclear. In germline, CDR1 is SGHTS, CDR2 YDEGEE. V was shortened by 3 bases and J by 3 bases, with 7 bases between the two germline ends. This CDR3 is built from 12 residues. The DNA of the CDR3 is TGTGCCAGCAGCTCAAGTTACTACGAGCAGTACTTC. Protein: CASSSSYYEQYF.

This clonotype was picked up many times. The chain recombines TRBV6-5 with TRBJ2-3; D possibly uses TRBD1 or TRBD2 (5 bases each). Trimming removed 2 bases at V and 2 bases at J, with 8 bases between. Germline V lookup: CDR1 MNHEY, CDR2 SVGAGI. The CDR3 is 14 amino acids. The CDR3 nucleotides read TGTGCCAGCAGTTACCGGGACCCCACAGATACGCAGTATTTT. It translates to CASSYRDPTDTQYF.

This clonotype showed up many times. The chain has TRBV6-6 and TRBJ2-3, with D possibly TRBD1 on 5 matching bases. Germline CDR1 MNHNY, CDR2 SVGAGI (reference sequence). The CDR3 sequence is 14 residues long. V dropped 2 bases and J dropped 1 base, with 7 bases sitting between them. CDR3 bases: TGTGCCAGCAGTTACCTGACAGGCACAGATACGCAGTATTTT. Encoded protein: CASSYLTGTDTQYF.

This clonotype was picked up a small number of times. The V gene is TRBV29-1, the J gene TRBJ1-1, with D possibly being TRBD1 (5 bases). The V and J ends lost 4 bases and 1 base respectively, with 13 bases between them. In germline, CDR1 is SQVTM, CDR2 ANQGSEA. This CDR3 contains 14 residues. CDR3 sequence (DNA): TGCAGCGTTGCTCGGTGGGGCGAGAACACTGAAGCTTTCTTT. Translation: CSVARWGENTEAFF.

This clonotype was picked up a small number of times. The CDR3 sequence: CSASTERPGGSPLHF. In DNA, the CDR3 is TGCAGTGCTAGCACGGAAAGGCCTGGAGGGTCACCCCTCCACTTT. The chain carries TRBV20-1 and TRBJ1-6; no clear D. The CDR3 covers 15 residues. Trimming stripped 3 bases from V and 10 bases from J, with 19 bases between. Germline assignment: CDR1 DFQATT and CDR2 SNEGSKA (reference sequence).